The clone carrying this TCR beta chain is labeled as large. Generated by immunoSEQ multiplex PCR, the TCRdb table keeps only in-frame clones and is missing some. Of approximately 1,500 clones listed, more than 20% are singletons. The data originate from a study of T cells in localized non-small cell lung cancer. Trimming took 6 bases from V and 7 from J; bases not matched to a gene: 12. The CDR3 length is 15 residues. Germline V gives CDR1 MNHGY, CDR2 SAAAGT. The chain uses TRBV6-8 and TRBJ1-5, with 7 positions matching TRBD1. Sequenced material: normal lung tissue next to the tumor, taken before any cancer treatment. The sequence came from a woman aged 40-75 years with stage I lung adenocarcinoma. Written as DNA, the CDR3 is TGTGCCAGCAGAAGCGGAGGAGGGGGCTACCAGCCCCAGCATTTT. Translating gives CASRSGGGGYQPQHF.